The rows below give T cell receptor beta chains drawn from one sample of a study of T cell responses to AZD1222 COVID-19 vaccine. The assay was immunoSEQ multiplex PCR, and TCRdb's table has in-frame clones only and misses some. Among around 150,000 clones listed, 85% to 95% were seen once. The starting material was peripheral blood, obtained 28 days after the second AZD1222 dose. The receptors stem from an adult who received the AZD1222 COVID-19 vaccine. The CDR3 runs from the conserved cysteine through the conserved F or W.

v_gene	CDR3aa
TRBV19	CASSIEAGVTYEQYF
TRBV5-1	CASSPGTGFVGVYGYTF
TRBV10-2	CASKASPGQSYEQYF
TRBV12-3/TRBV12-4	CASSLLLGNEQFF
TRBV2	CASSAMGLPLGNTIYF
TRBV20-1	CSAGTGGGYTF
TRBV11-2	CASSLGGPTRTDTQYF
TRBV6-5	CASSYASSFTEAFF
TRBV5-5	CASSLAQGAYEQYF
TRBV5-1	CASSSDGELSDTQYF
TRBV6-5	CASSYGRSPTNEKLFF
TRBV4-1	CASSQEGPGSNEKLFF
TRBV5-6	CASSPPDSLYGYTF
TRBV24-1	CATSGAGYNEKLFF
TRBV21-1	CASSKAGMDGYTF
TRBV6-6	CASSPLDRGEAGNQPQHF
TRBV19	CASTDTGQQPQHF
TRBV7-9	CASSLGGSRSF
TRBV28	CASSPGQVTIIHPLHF
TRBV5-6	CASSIPNSRSTDTQYF
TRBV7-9	CASSPIQGYDSNYGYTF
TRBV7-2	CASSLTQARASDTQYF
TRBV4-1	CASSRGTSGAANEQFF
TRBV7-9	CASSFGRRETQYF
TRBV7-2	CASRKGVPGANVLTF
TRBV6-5	CASSYRITYEQYF
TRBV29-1	CSVDRWGVNTEAFF
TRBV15	CATSREPRTGAAQHF
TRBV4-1	CASSYAFGRAKSGNTIYF
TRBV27	CASSSGPIPDTEAFF
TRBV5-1	CASSPQPLGAPGAKNIQYF
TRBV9	CASSRTSGGGYQETQYF
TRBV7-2	CASSHPTGGGARETQYF
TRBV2	CASNGIMNTEAFF
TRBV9	CASSVELERKQFF
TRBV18	CASSPRRREKLFF
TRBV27	CASSLSEYNSPLHF
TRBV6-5	CLSGRDRGYYGYTF
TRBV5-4	CASSSVAGNEQYF
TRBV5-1	CASSLWGQGRDEQYF
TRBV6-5	CASSYALTYEQYF
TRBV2	CASSDREGRLVGYGYTF
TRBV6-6	CASSYRSENTEAFF
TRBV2	CASSHTPDSSPLHF
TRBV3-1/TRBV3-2	CATSGTSGGAADTQYF
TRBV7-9	CASSSRDRLQHF
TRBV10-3	CAISAGGDQPQHF
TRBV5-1	CASDRDGENTEAFF
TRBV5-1	CASSVPRAVGANVLTF
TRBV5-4	CASSLVGLTEAFF
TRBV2	CASSATGTDNEKLFF
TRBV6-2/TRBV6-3	CASSYLPGRTEAFF
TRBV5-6	CASSLENSYEQYF
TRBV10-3	CAISGVSGTGELFF
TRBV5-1	CASSLRTSNTEAFF